This T cell receptor beta chain was profiled in a study of T cells in women clearing cervical HPV infection. About the research overall: For cases, blood was sampled a median roughly 150 days after lesion detection, interquartile range about 80 to 220 days.

TCRdb's copy holds only in-frame clones and misses some; the assay was immunoSEQ multiplex PCR. Reported are about 39,000 clones; the ten largest clones contain less than 6%. V was clipped by 1 base and J by 2 bases; unmatched bases: 5. CDR3 length equals 15 residues. Germline CDR1 reads SNHLY; CDR2 reads FYNNEI. A note on this clone: Its matching antigen is unknown. The sequence runs out 3 residues before the end of the CDR3; the remainder is reconstructed from the germline J gene.

Study-wide results and limits: Cases carried less TRBV6-7 than controls: approximately 0.1% versus 0.16%.

Sequencing was done on a sample of blood buffy coat. This clonotype originated in a woman between 18 and 70 years old with a cervical HPV16 infection that either progressed to CIN3+ or cleared (not recorded which). This sequence joins TRBV2 and TRBJ2-7, with TRBD1 matching over 7 bases. The CDR3 loop is CASSEEGTETYEQYF. The sequenced CDR3 bases are TGTGCCAGCAGTGAAGAGGGGACAGAAACCTACGAG.